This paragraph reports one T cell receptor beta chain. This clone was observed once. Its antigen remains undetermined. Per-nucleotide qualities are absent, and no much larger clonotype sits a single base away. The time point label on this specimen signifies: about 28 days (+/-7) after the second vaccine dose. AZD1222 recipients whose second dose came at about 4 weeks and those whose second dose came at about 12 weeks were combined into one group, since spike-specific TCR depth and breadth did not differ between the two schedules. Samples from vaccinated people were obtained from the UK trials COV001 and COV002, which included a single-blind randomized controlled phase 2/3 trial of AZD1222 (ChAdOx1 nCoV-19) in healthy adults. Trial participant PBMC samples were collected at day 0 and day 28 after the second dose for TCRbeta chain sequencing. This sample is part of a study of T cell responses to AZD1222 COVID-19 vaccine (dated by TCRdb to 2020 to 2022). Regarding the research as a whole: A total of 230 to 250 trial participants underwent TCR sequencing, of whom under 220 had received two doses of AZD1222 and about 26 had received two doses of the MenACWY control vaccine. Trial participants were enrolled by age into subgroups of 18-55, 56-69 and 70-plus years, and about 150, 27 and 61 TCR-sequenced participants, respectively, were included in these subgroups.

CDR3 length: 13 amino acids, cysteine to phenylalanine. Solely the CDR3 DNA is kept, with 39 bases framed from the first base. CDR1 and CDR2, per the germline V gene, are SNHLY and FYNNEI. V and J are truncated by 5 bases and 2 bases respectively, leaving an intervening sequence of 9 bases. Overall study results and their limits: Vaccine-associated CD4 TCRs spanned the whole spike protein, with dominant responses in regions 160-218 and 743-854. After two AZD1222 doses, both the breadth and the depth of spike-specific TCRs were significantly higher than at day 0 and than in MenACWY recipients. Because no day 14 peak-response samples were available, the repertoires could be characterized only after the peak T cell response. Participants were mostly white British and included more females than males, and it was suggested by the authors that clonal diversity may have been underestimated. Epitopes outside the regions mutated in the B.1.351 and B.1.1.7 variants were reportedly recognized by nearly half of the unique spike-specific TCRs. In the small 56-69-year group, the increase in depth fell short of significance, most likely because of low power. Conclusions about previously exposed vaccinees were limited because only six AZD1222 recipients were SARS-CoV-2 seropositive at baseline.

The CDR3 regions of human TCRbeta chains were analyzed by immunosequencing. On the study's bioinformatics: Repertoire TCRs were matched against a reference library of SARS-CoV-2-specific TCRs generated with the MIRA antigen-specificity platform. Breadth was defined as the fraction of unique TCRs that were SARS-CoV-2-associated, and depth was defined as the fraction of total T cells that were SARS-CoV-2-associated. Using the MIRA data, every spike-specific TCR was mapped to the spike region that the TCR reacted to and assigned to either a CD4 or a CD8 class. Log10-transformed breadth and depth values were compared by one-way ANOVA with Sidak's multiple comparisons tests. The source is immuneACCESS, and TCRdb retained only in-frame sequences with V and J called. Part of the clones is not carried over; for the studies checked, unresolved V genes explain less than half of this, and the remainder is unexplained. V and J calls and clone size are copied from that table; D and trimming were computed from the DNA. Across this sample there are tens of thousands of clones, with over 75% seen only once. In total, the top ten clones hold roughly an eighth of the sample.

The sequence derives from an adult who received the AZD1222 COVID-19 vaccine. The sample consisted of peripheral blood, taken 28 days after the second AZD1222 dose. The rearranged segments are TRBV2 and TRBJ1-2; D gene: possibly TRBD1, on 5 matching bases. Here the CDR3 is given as CASSIEGNYGYTF. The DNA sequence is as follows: TGTGCCAGCAGTATCGAGGGGAACTATGGCTACACCTTC.